The 18 T cell receptor beta chains below were found in one sample sequenced in a study of neurological immune-mediated disorders. TCRdb recomputed calls from the 5' RACE reads with MiXCR, one row per CDR3 protein. The sample lists 27,000 or so distinct CDR3 sequences, around 20% occurring once. The sequencing input was PBMCs. These receptors were obtained from an older woman in good health.

Many counts were recorded for this clonotype. CDR3 sequence reads: CSVDTGNQETQYF. The CDR3 DNA sequence: TGCAGCGTTGACACGGGAAACCAAGAGACCCAGTACTTC. This chain uses TRBV29-1 with TRBJ2-5, with a weak D call TRBD2 (5 bases). From germline, CDR1 is SQVTM and CDR2 ANQGSEA. The CDR3 runs 13 residues. Trimming took off 3 bases at V and 0 bases at J, with 8 bases between the two ends.

This chain joins TRBV3-1 and TRBJ2-6; no clear D gene. The length of the CDR3 is 14 residues. From germline, CDR1 is LGHDT and CDR2 YNNKEL (reference sequence). Between the trimmed V and J ends, which lost 0 bases and 10 bases, there was a span of 10 bases. The CDR3 coding sequence is TGTGCCAGCAGCCAAGAGGCGACTCCGAACGTCCTGACTTTC. Protein sequence: CASSQEATPNVLTF.

This clonotype was picked up many times. V and J are TRBV20-1 and TRBJ1-2, with 10 bases that match TRBD1. The CDR3 has 12 amino acids. CDR1 and CDR2 (germline): DFQATT, SNEGSKA (reference sequence). The V gene end was trimmed by 6 bases and the J gene end by 4 bases; junction bases not matched to a gene: 2. The CDR3 loop reads CSARTGGYGYTF. The CDR3 DNA reads as TGCAGTGCAAGGACAGGGGGCTATGGCTACACCTTC.

This sequence joins TRBV20-1 and TRBJ2-2; 11 nucleotides line up with TRBD2. Per the germline V gene, CDR1 is DFQATT and CDR2 is SNEGSKA (reference sequence). V was clipped by 1 base and J by 3 bases; unmatched bases: 7. CDR3 length: 17 residues. CDR3 sequence (DNA): TGCAGTGCTAGAGTGATTGGGACTAGCGGTCACACCGGGGAGCTGTTTTTT. Protein product: CSARVIGTSGHTGELFF.

In its sample, this clonotype was seen many times. CDR3 loop: CASSLEGPYEQYF. The CDR3 DNA sequence: TGTGCCAGCAGCTTGGAGGGTCCCTACGAGCAGTACTTC. V gene TRBV5-6 combines with J gene TRBJ2-7; D remains unclear. The CDR3 consists of 13 residues. The V end lost 0 bases, the J end lost 2 bases, and 6 bases lay between the germline ends. The germline V gene has CDR1 SGHDT and CDR2 YYEEEE.

In its sample, this clonotype was seen many times. The chain joins TRBV6-2 or TRBV6-3 to TRBJ1-5, with 7 bases that match TRBD1. Germline V CDR1 and CDR2: MNHEY, SVGEGT. This CDR3 contains 17 residues. V shed 2 bases and J 4 bases; nucleotides not matched to a gene: 11. The CDR3 coding sequence is TGTGCCAGCAGTTACGACGGACAGGCTGTCGTAAATCAGCCCCAGCATTTT. Amino acids: CASSYDGQAVVNQPQHF.

The chain carries TRBV20-1 and TRBJ2-1; 7 bases are a match to TRBD2. Germline trimming cut 0 bases from V and 8 bases from J; bases unmatched to any gene: 7. Germline loops: CDR1 DFQATT, CDR2 SNEGSKA (reference sequence). CDR3 length: 14 amino acids. The CDR3 bases are TGCAGTGCTAGAGATGTCAGCGGGACCCATGAGCAGTTCTTC. It translates to CSARDVSGTHEQFF.

This clonotype was observed many times. This sequence joins TRBV28 and TRBJ2-1, with 12 bases that match TRBD2. CDR3 length equals 17 residues. V shed 6 bases, J shed 5 bases, and the junction held 11 bases outside the gene matches. The V gene's germline CDR1 is MDHEN and CDR2 SYDVKM. As DNA, the CDR3 is TGTGCCAGCAGAAACGGACTAGCGGGATCGGTAAACAATGAGCAGTTCTTC. It codes for CASRNGLAGSVNNEQFF.

This clonotype showed up just a few times. The gene calls are TRBV7-6 and TRBJ2-2, with 11 bases aligning to TRBD2. CDR1 is SGHVS, CDR2 FNYEAQ, per germline. This CDR3 has 17 residues. V dropped 5 bases and J dropped 5; count of bases not matched to a gene: 10. Here the CDR3 reads CASSPLVTSGKTGELFF. The CDR3 nucleotides are TGTGCCAGCAGCCCTTTGGTGACTAGCGGGAAAACCGGGGAGCTGTTTTTT.

This clonotype was found many times. The genes are TRBV5-1 and TRBJ2-1; D remains unclear. The CDR3 consists of 13 residues. V lost 2 bases and J lost 4, with 7 bases in between. CDR1 and CDR2 (germline): SGHRS, YFSETQ. CDR3 in DNA: TGCGCCAGCAGCTTCCCTCCATACAATGAGCAGTTCTTC. This codes for CASSFPPYNEQFF.

In its sample, this clonotype was seen many times. The J gene is TRBJ1-1, the V gene TRBV6-5, with TRBD1 matching 12 bases. V lost 5 bases to trimming and J lost 11 bases; unmatched junction nucleotides: 9. Germline assignment: CDR1 MNHEY and CDR2 SVGAGI. The CDR3 spans 14 residues. The DNA for the CDR3 is TGTGCCAGCAGTCGCCGGGACAGGGGGCCCGGGGCTTTCTTT. It yields the protein CASSRRDRGPGAFF.

This clonotype was seen repeatedly, ten times or more. The chain couples TRBV12-3 or TRBV12-4 to TRBJ2-2; TRBD2 aligns across 8 bases. The V segment lost 5 bases and the J segment 0 bases; nucleotides outside the gene matches: 2. The CDR3 is 15 amino acids. In DNA, the CDR3 is TGTGCCAGCAGTCCGGGACTAGCGAACACCGGGGAGCTGTTTTTT. Its translation is CASSPGLANTGELFF.

In this sample, this clonotype turned up a few times. The CDR3 sequence: CSVERLAESQETQYF. The DNA of the CDR3 is TGCAGCGTTGAGCGACTAGCGGAATCTCAAGAGACCCAGTACTTC. The gene calls are TRBV29-1 and TRBJ2-5; 9 bases agree with TRBD2. Germline V gene sequence: CDR1 SQVTM, CDR2 ANQGSEA. This CDR3 is built from 15 residues. The J segment lost 2 bases and the V segment lost 3 bases, leaving 7 bases of the junction unmatched.

The sample holds many counts of this clonotype. The chain is built from TRBV3-1 and TRBJ2-7; 9 bases are shared with TRBD1. This CDR3 spans 15 amino acids. Trimming at V came to 3 bases and at J to 5 bases, leaving 8 bases not matched to a gene. CDR1 and CDR2 (germline): LGHDT, YNNKEL (reference sequence). The CDR3 reads CASSHMGQGKDEQYF. The CDR3 DNA reads as TGTGCCAGCAGCCACATGGGACAGGGTAAGGACGAGCAGTACTTC.

This clonotype was recorded at least ten times. The genes are TRBV7-2 and TRBJ2-3; D remains unclear. CDR1 SGHTA and CDR2 FQGNSA come from the germline V gene. The CDR3 totals 12 residues. V lost 0 bases and J 4 bases, leaving 2 bases between the germline ends. The CDR3 loop reads CASSLAPDTQYF. The DNA of the CDR3 is TGTGCCAGCAGCTTAGCGCCAGATACGCAGTATTTT.

This clonotype was counted at least ten times. The chain couples TRBV6-4 to TRBJ2-7, with 11 bases fitting TRBD1. Germline V gives CDR1 MRHNA, CDR2 SNTAGT. V gave up 4 bases and J gave up 3 bases; unmatched junction bases: 5. The CDR3 sequence is 15 residues long. The CDR3 reads CASSASGTGGYEQYF. For the CDR3, the DNA is TGTGCCAGCAGTGCCTCCGGGACAGGGGGCTACGAGCAGTACTTC.

This clonotype has more than one count but fewer than ten. This chain uses TRBV19 with TRBJ1-2; 7 bases fit TRBD1. Germline CDR1 and CDR2: LNHDA and SQIVND (reference sequence). V trimming: 5 bases; J trimming: 2 bases; junction bases outside the gene matches: 5. The CDR3 has 14 amino acids. CDR3 region: CASSYRGVNYGYTF. The CDR3 DNA sequence: TGTGCCAGTAGTTACAGGGGTGTCAACTATGGCTACACCTTC.

This clonotype was counted at least ten times. V usage is TRBV6-2 or TRBV6-3 and J usage is TRBJ1-1, with 8 bases lining up with TRBD1. The length of the CDR3 is 15 residues. Germline V CDR1 and CDR2: MNHEY, SVGEGT. Losses at the gene ends were 4 bases for V and 0 bases for J; bases not matched to a gene: 4. CDR3 protein: CASSSDRAVNTEAFF. The DNA for the CDR3 is TGTGCCAGCAGTTCGGACAGGGCGGTGAACACTGAAGCTTTCTTT.